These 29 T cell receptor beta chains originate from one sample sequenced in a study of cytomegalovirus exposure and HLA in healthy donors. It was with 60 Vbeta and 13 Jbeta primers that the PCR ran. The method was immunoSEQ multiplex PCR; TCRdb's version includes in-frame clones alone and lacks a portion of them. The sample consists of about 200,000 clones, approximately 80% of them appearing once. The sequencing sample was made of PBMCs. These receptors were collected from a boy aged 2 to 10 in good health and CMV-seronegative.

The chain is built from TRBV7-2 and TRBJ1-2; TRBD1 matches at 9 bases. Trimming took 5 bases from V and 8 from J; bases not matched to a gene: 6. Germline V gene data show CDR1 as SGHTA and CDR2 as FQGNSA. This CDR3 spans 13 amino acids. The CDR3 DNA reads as TGTGCCAGCAGCCTCGGGACAGGGCAGGGCTACACCTTC. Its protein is CASSLGTGQGYTF.

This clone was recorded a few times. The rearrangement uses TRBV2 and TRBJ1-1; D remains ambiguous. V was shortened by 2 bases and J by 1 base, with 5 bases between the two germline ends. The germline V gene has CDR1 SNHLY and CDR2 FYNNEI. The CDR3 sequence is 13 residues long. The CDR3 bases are TGTGCCAGCAGTGAACCGGGGAACACTGAAGCTTTCTTT. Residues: CASSEPGNTEAFF.

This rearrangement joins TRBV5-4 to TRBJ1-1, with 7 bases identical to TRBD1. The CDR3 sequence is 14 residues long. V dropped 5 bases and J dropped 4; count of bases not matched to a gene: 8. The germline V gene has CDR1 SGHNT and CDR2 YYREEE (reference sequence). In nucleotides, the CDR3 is TGTGCCAGCAGTCAGGGGGGAATGGGCACTGAAGCTTTCTTT. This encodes CASSQGGMGTEAFF.

CDR3 nucleotides: TGTGCCAGCAGTTACCGGACAGTCCACCGGGAGCTGTTTTTT. The encoded protein is CASSYRTVHRELFF. This chain uses TRBV6-5 with TRBJ2-2, with TRBD1 as a possible D gene (6 bases). Per germline, CDR1 MNHEY and CDR2 SVGAGI. The V and J ends lost 2 bases and 9 bases respectively, with 13 bases between them. This CDR3 is built from 14 residues.

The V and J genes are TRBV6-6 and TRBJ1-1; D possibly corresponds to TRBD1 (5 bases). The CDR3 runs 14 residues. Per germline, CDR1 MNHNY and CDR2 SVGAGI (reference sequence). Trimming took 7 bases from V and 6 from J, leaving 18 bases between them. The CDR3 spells CASTPFRQSAEAFF. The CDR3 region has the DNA TGTGCCAGCACCCCTTTTCGACAGTCCGCTGAAGCTTTCTTT.

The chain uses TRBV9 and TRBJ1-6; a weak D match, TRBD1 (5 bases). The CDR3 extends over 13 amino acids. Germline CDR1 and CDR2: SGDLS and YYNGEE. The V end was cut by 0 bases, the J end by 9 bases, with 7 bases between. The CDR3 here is CASSVVGGSPLHF. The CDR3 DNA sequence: TGTGCCAGCAGCGTAGTGGGGGGTTCACCCCTCCACTTT.

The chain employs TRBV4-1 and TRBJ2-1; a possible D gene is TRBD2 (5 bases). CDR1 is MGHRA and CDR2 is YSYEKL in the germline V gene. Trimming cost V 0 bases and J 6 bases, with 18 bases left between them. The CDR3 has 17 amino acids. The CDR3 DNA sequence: TGCGCCAGCAGCCAAGAGGGAGCTCCCACCGCCGGCAATGAGCAGTTCTTC. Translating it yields CASSQEGAPTAGNEQFF.

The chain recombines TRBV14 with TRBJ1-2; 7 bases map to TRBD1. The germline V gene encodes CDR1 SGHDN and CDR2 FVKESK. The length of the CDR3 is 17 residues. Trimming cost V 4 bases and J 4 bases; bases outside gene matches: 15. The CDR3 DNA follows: TGTGCCAGCAGCCGTGTCGGGACAGCCTGGGGGCTCTATGGCTACACCTTC. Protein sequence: CASSRVGTAWGLYGYTF.

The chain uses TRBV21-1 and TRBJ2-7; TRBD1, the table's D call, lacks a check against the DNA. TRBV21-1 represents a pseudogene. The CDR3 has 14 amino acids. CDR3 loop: CASSIQPVDDGQYF. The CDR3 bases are TGTGCCAGCAGCATACAGCCGGTTGACGACGGGCAGTACTTC.

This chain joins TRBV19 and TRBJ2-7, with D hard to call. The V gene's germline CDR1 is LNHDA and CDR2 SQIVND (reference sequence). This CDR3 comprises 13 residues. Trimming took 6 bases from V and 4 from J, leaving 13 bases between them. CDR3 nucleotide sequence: TGTGCCAGTAGCCCCGTCCCCTTTTACGAGCAGTACTTC. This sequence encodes CASSPVPFYEQYF.

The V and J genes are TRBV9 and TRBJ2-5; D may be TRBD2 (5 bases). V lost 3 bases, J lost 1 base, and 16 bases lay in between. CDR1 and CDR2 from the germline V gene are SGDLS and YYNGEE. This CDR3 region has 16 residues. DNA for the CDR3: TGTGCCAGCAGCGGCGCAAGCGGCTCGTTCCAAGAGACCCAGTACTTC. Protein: CASSGASGSFQETQYF.

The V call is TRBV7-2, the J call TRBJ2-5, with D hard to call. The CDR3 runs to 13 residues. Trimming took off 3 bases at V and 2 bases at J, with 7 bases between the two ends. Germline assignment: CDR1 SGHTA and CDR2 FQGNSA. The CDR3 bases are TGTGCCAGCAGCTTCTACAGTCAAGAGACCCAGTACTTC. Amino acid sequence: CASSFYSQETQYF.

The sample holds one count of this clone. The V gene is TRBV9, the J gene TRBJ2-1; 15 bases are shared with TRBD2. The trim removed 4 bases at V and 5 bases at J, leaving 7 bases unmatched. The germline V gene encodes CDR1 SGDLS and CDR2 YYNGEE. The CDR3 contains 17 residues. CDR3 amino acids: CASSPWTSGGADNEQFF. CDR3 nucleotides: TGTGCCAGCAGCCCTTGGACTAGCGGGGGGGCTGACAATGAGCAGTTCTTC.

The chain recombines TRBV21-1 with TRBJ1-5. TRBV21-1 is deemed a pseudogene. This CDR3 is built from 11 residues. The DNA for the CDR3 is TGTGCCAGCAGGAGATATCAGCCCCAGCATTTT. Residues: CASRRYQPQHF.

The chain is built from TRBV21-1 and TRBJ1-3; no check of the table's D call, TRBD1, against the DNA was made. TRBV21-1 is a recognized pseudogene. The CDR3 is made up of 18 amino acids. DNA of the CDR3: TGTGCCAGCAGCAAATTAGGGTGGGGCTGTAGCTCTGGAAACACCATATATTTT. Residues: CASSKLGWGCSSGNTIYF.

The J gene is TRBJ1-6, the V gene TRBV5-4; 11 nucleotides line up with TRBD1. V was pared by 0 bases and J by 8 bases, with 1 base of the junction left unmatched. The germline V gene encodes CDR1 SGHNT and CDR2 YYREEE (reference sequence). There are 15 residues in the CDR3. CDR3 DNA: TGTGCCAGCAGCTTGGGGGGACAGGGGGATTCACCCCTCCACTTT. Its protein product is CASSLGGQGDSPLHF.

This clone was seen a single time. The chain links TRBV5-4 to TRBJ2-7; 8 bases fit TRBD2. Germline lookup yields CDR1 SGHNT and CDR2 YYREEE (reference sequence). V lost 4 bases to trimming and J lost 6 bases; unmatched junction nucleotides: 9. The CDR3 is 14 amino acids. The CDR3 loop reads CASSPGLREGEQYF. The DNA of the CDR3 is TGTGCCAGCAGCCCGGGACTCCGGGAGGGCGAGCAGTACTTC.

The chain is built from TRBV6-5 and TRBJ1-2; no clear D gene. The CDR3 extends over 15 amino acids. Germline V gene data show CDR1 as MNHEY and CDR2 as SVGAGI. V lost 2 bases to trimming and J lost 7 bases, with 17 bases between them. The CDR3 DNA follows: TGTGCCAGCAGTTACCCGCATCAGGCGGGAGGTGGCTACACCTTC. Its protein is CASSYPHQAGGGYTF.

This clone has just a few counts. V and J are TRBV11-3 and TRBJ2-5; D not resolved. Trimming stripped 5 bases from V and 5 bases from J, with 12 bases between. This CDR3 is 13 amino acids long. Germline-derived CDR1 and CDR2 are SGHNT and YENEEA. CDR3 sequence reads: CASSPNPGETQYF. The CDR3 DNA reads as TGTGCCAGCAGCCCCAACCCCGGGGAGACCCAGTACTTC.

As DNA, the CDR3 is TGTGCCAGCAGTTCCTACCAGACAGGCCGAAACTCCTATAATTCACCCCTCCACTTT. It specifies CASSSYQTGRNSYNSPLHF. The rearrangement uses TRBV28 and TRBJ1-6; TRBD1 is a possible D gene (6 bases). The CDR3 totals 19 residues. Trimming removed 4 bases from V and 0 bases from J, with 19 bases in between. From germline, CDR1 is MDHEN and CDR2 SYDVKM.

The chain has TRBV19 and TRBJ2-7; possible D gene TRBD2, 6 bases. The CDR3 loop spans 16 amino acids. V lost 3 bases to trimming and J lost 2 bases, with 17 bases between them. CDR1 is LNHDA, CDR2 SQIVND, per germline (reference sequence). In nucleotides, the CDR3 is TGTGCCAGTAGTATGGGGGGACTTTCCCTACCCTACGAGCAGTACTTC. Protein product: CASSMGGLSLPYEQYF.

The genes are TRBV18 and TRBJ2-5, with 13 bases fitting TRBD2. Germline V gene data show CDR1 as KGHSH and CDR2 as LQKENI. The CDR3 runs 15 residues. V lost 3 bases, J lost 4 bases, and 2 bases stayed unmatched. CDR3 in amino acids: CASSPGLAGSETQYF. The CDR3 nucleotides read TGTGCCAGCTCACCGGGACTAGCGGGATCAGAGACCCAGTACTTC.

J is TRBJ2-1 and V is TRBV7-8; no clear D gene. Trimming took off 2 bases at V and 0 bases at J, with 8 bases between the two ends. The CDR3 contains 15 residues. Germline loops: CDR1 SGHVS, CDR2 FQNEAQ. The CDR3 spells CASSLPPSSYNEQFF. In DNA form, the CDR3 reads TGTGCCAGCAGCTTACCCCCTAGCTCCTACAATGAGCAGTTCTTC.

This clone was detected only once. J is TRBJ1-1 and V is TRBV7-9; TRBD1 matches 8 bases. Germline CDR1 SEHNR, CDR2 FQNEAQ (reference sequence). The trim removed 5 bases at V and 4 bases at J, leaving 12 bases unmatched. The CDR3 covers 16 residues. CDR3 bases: TGTGCCAGCAGCGTATGGGGGGGACAGGATATCACTGAAGCTTTCTTT. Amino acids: CASSVWGGQDITEAFF.

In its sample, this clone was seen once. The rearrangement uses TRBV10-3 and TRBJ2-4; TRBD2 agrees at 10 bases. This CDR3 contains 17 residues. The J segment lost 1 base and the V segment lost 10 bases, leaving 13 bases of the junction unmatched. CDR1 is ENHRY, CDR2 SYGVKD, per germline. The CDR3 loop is CATTKTLSGGAKNIQYF. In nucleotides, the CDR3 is TGTGCCACCACGAAAACCCTTAGCGGGGGGGCCAAAAACATTCAGTACTTC.

This CDR3 is CASSQDSPLTSADTQYF. Written as DNA, the CDR3 is TGTGCCAGCAGCCAAGATAGCCCACTAACTTCAGCAGATACGCAGTATTTT. The gene calls are TRBV4-2 and TRBJ2-3; D is unresolved. V lost 0 bases and J 4 bases, leaving 17 bases between the germline ends. This CDR3 spans 17 amino acids. From germline, CDR1 is LGHNA and CDR2 YNFKEQ.

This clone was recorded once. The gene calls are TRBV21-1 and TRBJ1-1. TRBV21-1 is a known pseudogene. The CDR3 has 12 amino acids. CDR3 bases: TGTGCCATCACCTCGGCGGGGGCCGAAGCTTTCTTT. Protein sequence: CAITSAGAEAFF.

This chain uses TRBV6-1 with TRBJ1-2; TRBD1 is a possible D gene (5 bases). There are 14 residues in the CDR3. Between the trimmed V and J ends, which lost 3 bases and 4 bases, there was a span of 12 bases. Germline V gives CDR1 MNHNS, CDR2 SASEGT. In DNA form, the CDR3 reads TGTGCCAGCAGTGAGGGGCAGGGCGGCTATGGCTACACCTTC. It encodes CASSEGQGGYGYTF.

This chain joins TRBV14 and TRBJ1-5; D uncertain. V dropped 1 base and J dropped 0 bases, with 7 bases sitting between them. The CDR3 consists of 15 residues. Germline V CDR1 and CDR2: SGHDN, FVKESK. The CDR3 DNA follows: TGTGCCAGCAGCCAAGTTCAGTATAGCAATCAGCCCCAGCATTTT. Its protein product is CASSQVQYSNQPQHF. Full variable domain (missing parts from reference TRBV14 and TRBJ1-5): EAGVTQFPSHSVIEKGQTVTLRCDPISGHDNLYWYRRVMGKEIKFLLHFVKESKQDESGMPNNRFLAERTGGTYSTLKVQPAELEDSGVYFCASSQVQYSNQPQHFGDGTRLSIL.